This T cell receptor (beta chain) was captured in a study of T cell responses to AZD1222 COVID-19 vaccine. V lost 0 bases, J lost 7 bases, and 9 bases lay in between. The CDR3 spans 13 residues. CDR1 and CDR2 (germline): LNHNV, YYDKDF (reference sequence). Note on this clone: The antigen remains undetermined.

Study findings and constraints: Donors were largely white British and mainly female; clonal diversity was possibly underestimated. Repertoire sampling occurred only after the peak T cell response.

The protocol was immunoSEQ multiplex PCR, while the TCRdb copy is restricted to in-frame clones and leaves out a portion. Of fewer than 250,000 clones detected, 85% to 95% appear once; the ten largest clones hold less than 1.2%. The rearrangement links TRBV15 to TRBJ1-1; D might be TRBD1 (5 bases). This TCR derives from an adult in good health. The specimen comprised peripheral blood, sampled on day 0 of MenACWY control vaccination. In DNA, the CDR3 is TGTGCCACCAGCAGAGATTCGGGGGTTGAAGCTTTCTTT. Its protein is CATSRDSGVEAFF.